This T cell receptor beta chain was profiled in a study of CD8+CD57+ T cells in acquired aplastic anemia. This clonotype was recorded at least ten times. TCR beta VDJ and CDR3 profiling used genomic DNA as template. In TCRdb, the reads were re-called with MiXCR into one record per CDR3 protein. The table includes about 220,000 distinct CDR3 sequences, about 37% detected once. The V and J ends lost 7 bases and 1 base respectively, with 10 bases between them. This CDR3 contains 13 residues. The genes are TRBV12-3 or TRBV12-4 and TRBJ1-1; D ambiguous. The receptor was isolated from a human donor in good health, serving as a control. Material: sorted CD4+, CD8+, or CD8+CD57+ T cells (not recorded which) from PBMCs. The CDR3 bases are TGTGCCAGCAAGATTCAACAGAACACTGAAGCTTTCTTT. As protein: CASKIQQNTEAFF.